This entry concerns a single TCR beta chain. As yet, its antigen is unknown. These data come from a study of cytomegalovirus exposure and HLA in healthy donors. About the study: Unique TCR beta sequences numbering about 100 million came from about 179 million T cells in an earlier analysis. Whole-study findings and limits: A prior analysis recorded that most TCR beta V segments were productive about 87% or about 30% of the time. Overall, approximately 180 TCR beta chains were annotated as cytomegalovirus-associated.

Vbeta (60) and Jbeta (13) primers were used in the PCR. Only in-frame clones appear in the TCRdb table, and some are missing; sequencing was by immunoSEQ multiplex PCR. This table holds some 170,000 clones, 80% to 90% found once. This clonotype was obtained from a woman between 18 and 30 years old in good health and CMV-seronegative. The specimen was PBMCs.

CDR3 amino acids: CASSIRTSGDYEQYF. CDR3 DNA sequence: TGTGCCAGTAGTATTAGAACTAGCGGGGACTACGAGCAGTACTTC. The J gene is TRBJ2-7, the V gene TRBV19; 10 bases align to TRBD2. V dropped 3 bases and J dropped 3; count of bases not matched to a gene: 5. The CDR3 sequence is 15 residues long. Per the germline V gene, CDR1 is LNHDA and CDR2 is SQIVND (reference sequence).